The present T cell receptor beta chain was sequenced within a study of blood T cell repertoires in COVID-19. Original processing methods: It was from reference gene primer amplification that nucleated cell counts were estimated. Some clones are missing from TCRdb's copy, which holds only in-frame ones; the method was immunoSEQ multiplex PCR. V, J and clone size are those of that table, while D and trimming were read from the DNA. The table includes 350,000 to 450,000 clones, approximately 90% detected once. Sample: PBMCs or T cells enriched from blood (not recorded which). The source of this sequence is a woman aged 40 to 50 who had been exposed to COVID-19.

This chain's CDR3 is CASSQAGTGVEKLFF. The CDR3 region has the DNA TGTGCCAGCAGCCAAGCTGGGACAGGGGTCGAAAAACTGTTTTTT. The chain is built from TRBV3-1 (or the pseudogene TRBV3-2) and TRBJ1-4, with TRBD1 matching 10 bases. Germline loops: CDR1 LGHDT, CDR2 YNNKEL (reference sequence). The CDR3 covers 15 residues. Trimming cost V 1 base and J 8 bases; bases outside gene matches: 4.